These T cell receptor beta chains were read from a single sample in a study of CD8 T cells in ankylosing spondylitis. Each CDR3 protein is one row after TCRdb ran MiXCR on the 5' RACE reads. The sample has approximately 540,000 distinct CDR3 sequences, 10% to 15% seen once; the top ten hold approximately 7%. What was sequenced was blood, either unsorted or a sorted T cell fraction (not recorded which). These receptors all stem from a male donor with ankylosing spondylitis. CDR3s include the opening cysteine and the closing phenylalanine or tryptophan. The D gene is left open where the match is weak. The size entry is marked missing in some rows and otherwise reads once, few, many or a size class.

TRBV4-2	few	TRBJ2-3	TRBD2	CASSQEVEREGDTQYF	TGTGCCAGCAGCCAAGAGGTGGAAAGGGAGGGAGATACGCAGTATTTT
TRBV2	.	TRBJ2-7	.	CASITQGSEQYF	TGTGCCAGCATCACCCAGGGAAGCGAGCAGTACTTC
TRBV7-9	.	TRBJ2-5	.	CASSLDSGPQYF	TGTGCCAGCAGCTTAGACTCGGGGCCCCAGTACTTC
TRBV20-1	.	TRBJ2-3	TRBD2	CSALSGTRTDTQYF	TGCAGTGCTCTTAGCGGGACGCGCACAGATACGCAGTATTTT
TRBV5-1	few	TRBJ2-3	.	CASSPTRGDTQYF	TGCGCCAGCAGCCCGACCAGAGGGGATACGCAGTATTTT
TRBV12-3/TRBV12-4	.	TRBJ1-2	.	CASTPRYGRYGYTF	TGTGCTTCGACTCCCCGTTACGGACGGTATGGCTACACCTTC
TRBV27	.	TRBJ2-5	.	CASSLSRAETQYF	TGTGCCAGCAGTTTATCCAGGGCAGAGACCCAGTACTTC
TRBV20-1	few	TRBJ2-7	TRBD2	CSARRTSGGYEQYF	TGCAGTGCTAGAAGGACTAGCGGGGGATACGAGCAGTACTTC
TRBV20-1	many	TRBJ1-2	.	CSAPIPGVYGYTF	TGCAGTGCCCCAATACCTGGGGTCTATGGCTACACCTTC
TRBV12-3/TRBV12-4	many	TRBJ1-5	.	CASSLAFSGSNQPQHF	TGTGCCAGCAGCCTAGCATTCTCCGGTAGCAATCAGCCCCAGCATTTT
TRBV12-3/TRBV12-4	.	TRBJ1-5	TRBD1	CASSLDRGAQPQHF	TGTGCCAGCAGTCTCGACAGGGGAGCTCAGCCCCAGCATTTT
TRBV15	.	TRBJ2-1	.	CATSRASYEQFF	TGTGCCACCAGCAGGGCTAGCTATGAGCAGTTCTTC
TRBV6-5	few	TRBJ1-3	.	CASSYSARAGNTIYF	TGTGCCAGCAGTTACTCGGCCCGCGCTGGAAACACCATATATTTT
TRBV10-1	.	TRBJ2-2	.	CATQGNTGELFF	TGCGCTACTCAGGGGAACACCGGGGAGCTGTTTTTT
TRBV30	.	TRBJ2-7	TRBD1	CAWRGTVYSYEQYF	TGTGCCTGGAGGGGGACAGTTTACTCCTACGAGCAGTACTTC
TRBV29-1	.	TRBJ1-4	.	CSVARSSTNEKLFF	TGCAGCGTCGCCAGGTCCTCAACTAATGAAAAACTGTTTTTT
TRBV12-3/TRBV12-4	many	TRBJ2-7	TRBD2	CASTLRGLATYEQYF	TGTGCCAGCACCTTAAGGGGACTAGCAACCTACGAGCAGTACTTC
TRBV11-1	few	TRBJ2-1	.	CASSSRGRESNEQFF	TGTGCCAGCAGCTCCCGGGGCAGGGAAAGTAATGAGCAGTTCTTC
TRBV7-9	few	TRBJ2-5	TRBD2	CASSRPASGKETQYF	TGTGCCAGCAGCCGCCCGGCTAGCGGGAAAGAGACCCAGTACTTC
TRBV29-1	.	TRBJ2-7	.	CSVGVNSYEQYF	TGCAGCGTTGGGGTCAACTCCTACGAGCAGTACTTC
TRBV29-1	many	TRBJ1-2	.	CSAAFNYGYTF	TGCAGCGCTGCGTTTAACTATGGCTACACCTTC
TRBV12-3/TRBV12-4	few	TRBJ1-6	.	CASSLEGGLNSPLHF	TGTGCCAGCAGTTTAGAGGGGGGCCTAAATTCACCCCTCCACTTT
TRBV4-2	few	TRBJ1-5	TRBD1	CASSQDIGTGGLGNQPQHF	TGTGCCAGCAGCCAAGATATCGGGACAGGGGGATTAGGTAATCAGCCCCAGCATTTT
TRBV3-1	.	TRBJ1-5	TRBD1	CASSPTGGHDQPQHF	TGTGCCAGCAGCCCGACAGGGGGGCATGATCAGCCCCAGCATTTT
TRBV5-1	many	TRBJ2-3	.	CASSLLDPSSTDTQYF	TGCGCCAGCAGCTTGCTAGATCCCTCAAGCACAGATACGCAGTATTTT
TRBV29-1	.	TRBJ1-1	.	CSVVEARNTEAFF	TGCAGCGTTGTCGAGGCCAGGAACACTGAAGCTTTCTTT
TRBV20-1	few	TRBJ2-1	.	CSAEGMSYNEQFF	TGCAGTGCCGAAGGGATGAGCTACAATGAGCAGTTCTTC
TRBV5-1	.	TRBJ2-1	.	CASSLATNYNEQFF	TGCGCCAGCAGCTTAGCTACCAACTACAATGAGCAGTTCTTC
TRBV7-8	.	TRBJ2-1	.	CASSSVARFYNEQFF	TGTGCCAGCAGCTCAGTAGCGAGATTCTACAATGAGCAGTTCTTC
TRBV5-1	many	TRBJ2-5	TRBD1	CASSSDRGTETQYF	TGCGCCAGCAGCTCGGACAGGGGTACGGAGACCCAGTACTTC
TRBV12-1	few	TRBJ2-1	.	CARTRGAENRISDDREQFF	TGTGCCAGGACCCGAGGGGCCGAGAACAGGATATCGGACGACAGGGAGCAGTTCTTC
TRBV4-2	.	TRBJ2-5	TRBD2	CASSQATGTRVMETQYF	TGTGCCAGCAGCCAGGCGACCGGGACTAGGGTGATGGAGACCCAGTACTTC
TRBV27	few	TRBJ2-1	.	CASSPFKGNEQFF	TGTGCCAGCAGTCCCTTCAAGGGCAATGAGCAGTTCTTC
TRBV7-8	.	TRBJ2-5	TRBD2	CASSSGLAVPRETQYF	TGTGCCAGCAGCTCGGGACTAGCGGTTCCTCGGGAGACCCAGTACTTC
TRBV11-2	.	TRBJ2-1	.	CASSPLVGDEQFF	TGTGCCAGCAGCCCTCTAGTGGGAGATGAGCAGTTCTTC
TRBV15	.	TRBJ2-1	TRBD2	CATSILAGVYNEQFF	TGTGCCACCAGCATTCTAGCGGGAGTGTACAATGAGCAGTTCTTC
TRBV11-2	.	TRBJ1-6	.	CASSLVRGGVSPLHF	TGTGCCAGCAGCTTAGTCCGGGGAGGGGTTTCACCCCTCCACTTT
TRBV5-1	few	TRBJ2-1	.	CASSFSTQDNEQFF	TGCGCCAGCAGTTTTTCGACTCAGGACAATGAGCAGTTCTTC
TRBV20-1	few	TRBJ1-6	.	CSAELTEYNSPLHF	TGCAGTGCGGAACTGACAGAATATAATTCACCCCTCCACTTT
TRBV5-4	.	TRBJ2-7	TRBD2	CASSRGLAGLAYEQYF	TGTGCCAGCAGCCGGGGCCTAGCGGGACTCGCCTACGAGCAGTACTTC
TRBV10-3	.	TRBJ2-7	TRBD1	CAISEPRDRGHEQYF	TGTGCCATCAGTGAGCCCCGGGACAGGGGCCACGAGCAGTACTTC
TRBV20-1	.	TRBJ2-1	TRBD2	CSASGAGGLYEQFF	TGCAGTGCTAGTGGAGCGGGAGGGCTCTATGAGCAGTTCTTC